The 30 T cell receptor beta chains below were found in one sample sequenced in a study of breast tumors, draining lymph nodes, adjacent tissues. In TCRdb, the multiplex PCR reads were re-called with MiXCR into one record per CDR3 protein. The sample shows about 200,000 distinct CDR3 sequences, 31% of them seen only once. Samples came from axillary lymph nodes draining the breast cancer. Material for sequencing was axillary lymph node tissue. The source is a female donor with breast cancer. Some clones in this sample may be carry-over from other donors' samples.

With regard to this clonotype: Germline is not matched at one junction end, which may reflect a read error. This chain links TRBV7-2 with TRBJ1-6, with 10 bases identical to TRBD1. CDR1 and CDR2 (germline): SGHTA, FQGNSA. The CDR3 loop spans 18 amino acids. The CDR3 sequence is CASSSRSSTGGYNPPLHF. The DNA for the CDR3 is TGTGCCAGCAGCTCACGATCCTCGACAGGGGGCTATAATCCACCCCTCCACTTT. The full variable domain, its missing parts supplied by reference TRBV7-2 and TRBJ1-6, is GAGVSQSPSNKVTEKGKDVELRCDPISGHTALYWYRQSLGQGLEFLIYFQGNSAPDKSGLPSDRFSAERTGGSVSTLTIQRTQQEDSAVYLCASSSRSSTGGYNPPLHFGNGTRLTVT.

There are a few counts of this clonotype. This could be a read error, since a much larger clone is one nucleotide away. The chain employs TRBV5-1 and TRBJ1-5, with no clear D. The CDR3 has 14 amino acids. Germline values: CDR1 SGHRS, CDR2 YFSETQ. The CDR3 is CASSLAGRNHPQHF. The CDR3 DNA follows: TGCGCCAGCAGCTTGGCAGGTCGGAATCACCCCCAGCATTTT.

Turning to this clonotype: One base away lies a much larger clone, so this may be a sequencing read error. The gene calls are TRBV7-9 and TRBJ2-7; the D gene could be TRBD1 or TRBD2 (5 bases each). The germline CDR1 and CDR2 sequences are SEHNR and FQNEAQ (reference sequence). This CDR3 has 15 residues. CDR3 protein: CASSSVTRGFGEQHF. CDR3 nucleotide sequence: TGTGCCAGCAGCTCCGTAACTCGGGGCTTCGGCGAGCAGCACTTC.

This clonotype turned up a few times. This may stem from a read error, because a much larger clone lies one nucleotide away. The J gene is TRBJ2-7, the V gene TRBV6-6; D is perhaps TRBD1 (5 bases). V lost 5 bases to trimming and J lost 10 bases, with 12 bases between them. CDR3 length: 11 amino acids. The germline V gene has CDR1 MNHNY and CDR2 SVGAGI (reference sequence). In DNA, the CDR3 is TGTGCCAGCAGTCACCAGGGCCTACAGTACTTC. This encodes CASSHQGLQYF.

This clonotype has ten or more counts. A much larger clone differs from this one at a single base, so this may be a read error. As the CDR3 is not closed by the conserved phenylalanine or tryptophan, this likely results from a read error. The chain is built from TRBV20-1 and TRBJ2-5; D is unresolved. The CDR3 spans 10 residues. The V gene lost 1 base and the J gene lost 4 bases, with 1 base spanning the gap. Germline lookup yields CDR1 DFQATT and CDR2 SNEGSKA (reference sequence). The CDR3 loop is CSARVETQYS. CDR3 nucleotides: TGCAGTGCTAGAGTAGAGACCCAGTACTCC.

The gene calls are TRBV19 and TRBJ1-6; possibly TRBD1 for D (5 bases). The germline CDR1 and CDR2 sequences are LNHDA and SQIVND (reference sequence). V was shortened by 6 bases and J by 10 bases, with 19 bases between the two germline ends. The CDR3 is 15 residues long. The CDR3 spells CASRRGTGEWSPLHF. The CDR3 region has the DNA TGTGCCAGTAGGAGGGGAACGGGAGAATGGTCACCCCTCCACTTT.

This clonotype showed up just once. Here the CDR3 DNA reads TGTGCCAGCGGCACAATGACAGGCACCCATGGCTACACCTTC. Residues: CASGTMTGTHGYTF. The rearrangement links TRBV13 to TRBJ1-2; D might be TRBD1 (6 bases). The V gene lost 8 bases and the J gene lost 6 bases, with 19 bases spanning the gap. Germline V gene data show CDR1 as PRHDT and CDR2 as FYEKMQ (reference sequence). The CDR3 runs 14 residues. The entire variable domain, with the rest obtained from reference TRBV13 and TRBJ1-2, is as follows: AAGVIQSPRHLIKEKRETATLKCYPIPRHDTVYWYQQGPGQDPQFLISFYEKMQSDKGSIPDRFSAQQFSDYHSELNMSSLELGDSALYFCASGTMTGTHGYTFGSGTRLTVV.

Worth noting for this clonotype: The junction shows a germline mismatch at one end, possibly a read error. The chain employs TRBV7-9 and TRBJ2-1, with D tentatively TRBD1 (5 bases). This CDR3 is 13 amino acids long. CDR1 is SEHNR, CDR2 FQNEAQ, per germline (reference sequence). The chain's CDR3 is CANSHSQDNDQFF. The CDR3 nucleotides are TGTGCCAACAGCCATTCCCAGGACAATGATCAGTTCTTC.

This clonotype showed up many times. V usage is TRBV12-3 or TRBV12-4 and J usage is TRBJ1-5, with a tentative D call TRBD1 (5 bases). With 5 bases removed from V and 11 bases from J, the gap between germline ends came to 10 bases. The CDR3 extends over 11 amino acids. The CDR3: CASSARGTQHF. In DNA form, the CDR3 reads TGTGCCAGCAGTGCTCGGGGGACCCAGCATTTT.

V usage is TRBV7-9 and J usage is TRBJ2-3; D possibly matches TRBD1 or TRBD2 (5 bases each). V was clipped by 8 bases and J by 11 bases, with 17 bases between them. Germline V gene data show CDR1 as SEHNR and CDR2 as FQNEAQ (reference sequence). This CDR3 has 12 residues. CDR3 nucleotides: TGTGCCAGCGAGGGGCGTGCGGATGAGCAGTATTTT. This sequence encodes CASEGRADEQYF.

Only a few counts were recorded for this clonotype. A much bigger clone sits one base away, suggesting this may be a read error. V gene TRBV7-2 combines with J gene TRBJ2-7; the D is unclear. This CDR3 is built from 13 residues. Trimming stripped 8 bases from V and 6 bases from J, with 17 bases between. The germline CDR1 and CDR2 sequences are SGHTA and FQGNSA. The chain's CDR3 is CASAREVPCEQYF. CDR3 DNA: TGTGCCAGCGCCCGAGAGGTCCCCTGCGAGCAGTACTTC.

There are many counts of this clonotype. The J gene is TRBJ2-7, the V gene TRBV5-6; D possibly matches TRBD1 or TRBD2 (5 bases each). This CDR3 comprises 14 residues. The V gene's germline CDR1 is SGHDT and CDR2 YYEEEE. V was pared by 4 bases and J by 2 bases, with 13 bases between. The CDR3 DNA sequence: TGTGCCAGCAGCCGTGGGACGGTTGCCTACGAGCAGTACTTC. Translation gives CASSRGTVAYEQYF.

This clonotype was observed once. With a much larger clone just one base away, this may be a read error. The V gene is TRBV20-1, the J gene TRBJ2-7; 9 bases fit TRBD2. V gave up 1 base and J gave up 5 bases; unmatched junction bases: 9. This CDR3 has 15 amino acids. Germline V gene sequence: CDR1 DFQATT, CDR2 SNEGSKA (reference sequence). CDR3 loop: CSARVNSGGTNEQYF. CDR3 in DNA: TGCAGTGCTAGAGTTAATAGCGGGGGAACCAACGAGCAGTACTTC.

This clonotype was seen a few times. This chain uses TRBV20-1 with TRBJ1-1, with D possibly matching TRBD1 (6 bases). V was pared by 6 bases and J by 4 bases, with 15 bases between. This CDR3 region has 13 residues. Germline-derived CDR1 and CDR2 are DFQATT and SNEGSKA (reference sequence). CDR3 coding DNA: TGCAGTGCCCTTCAGGGGTTGGGCACTGAAGCTTTCTTT. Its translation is CSALQGLGTEAFF.

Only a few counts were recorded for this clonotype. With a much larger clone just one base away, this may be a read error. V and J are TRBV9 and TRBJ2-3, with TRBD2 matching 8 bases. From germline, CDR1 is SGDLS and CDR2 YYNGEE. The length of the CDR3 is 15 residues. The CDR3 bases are TGTGCCGGCAGCGTAGCGGGGTTTGTCGCAGATACGCAGTATTTT. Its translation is CAGSVAGFVADTQYF.

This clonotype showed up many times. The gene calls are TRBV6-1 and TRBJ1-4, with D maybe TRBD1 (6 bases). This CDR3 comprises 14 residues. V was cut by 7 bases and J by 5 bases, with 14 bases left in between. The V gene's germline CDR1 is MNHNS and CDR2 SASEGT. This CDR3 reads CASIERGRNEKLFF. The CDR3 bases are TGTGCCAGCATCGAAAGGGGGAGAAATGAAAAACTGTTTTTT.

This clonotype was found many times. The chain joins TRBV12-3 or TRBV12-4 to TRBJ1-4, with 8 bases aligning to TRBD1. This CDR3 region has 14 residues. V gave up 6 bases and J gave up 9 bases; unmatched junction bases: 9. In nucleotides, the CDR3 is TGTGCCAGCAGACGCACAGGGGGACAGCAAAAACTGTTTTTT. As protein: CASRRTGGQQKLFF.

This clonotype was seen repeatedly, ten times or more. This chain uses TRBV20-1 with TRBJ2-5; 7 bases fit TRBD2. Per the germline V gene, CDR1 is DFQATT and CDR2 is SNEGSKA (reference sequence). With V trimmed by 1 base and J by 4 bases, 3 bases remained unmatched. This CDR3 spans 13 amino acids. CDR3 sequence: CSARGAGRETQYF. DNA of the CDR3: TGCAGTGCTAGAGGAGCGGGGAGAGAGACCCAGTACTTC.

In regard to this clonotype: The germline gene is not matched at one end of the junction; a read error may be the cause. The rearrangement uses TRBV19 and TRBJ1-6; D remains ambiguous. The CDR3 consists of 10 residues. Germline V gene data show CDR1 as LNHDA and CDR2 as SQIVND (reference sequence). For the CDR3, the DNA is TGTGCCAGTAGTATGACTACTCTCCCCTTT. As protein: CASSMTTLPF.

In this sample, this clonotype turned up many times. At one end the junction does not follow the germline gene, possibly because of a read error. DNA for the CDR3: TGTGCCAGCAGCTTAGCGGTTGATACGCAGTATTTT. This translates into CASSLAVDTQYF. The chain joins TRBV12-3 or TRBV12-4 to TRBJ2-3; tentatively, D is TRBD2 (6 bases). The CDR3 has 12 residues.

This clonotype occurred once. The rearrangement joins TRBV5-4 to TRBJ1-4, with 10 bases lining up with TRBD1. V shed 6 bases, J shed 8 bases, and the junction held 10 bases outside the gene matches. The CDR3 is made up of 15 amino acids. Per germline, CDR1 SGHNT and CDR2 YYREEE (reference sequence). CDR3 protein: CASKGTGASPEKLFF. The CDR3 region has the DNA TGTGCCAGCAAAGGGACAGGGGCCTCACCCGAAAAACTGTTTTTT. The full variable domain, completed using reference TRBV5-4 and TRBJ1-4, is ETGVTQSPTHLIKTRGQQVTLRCSSQSGHNTVSWYQQALGQGPQFIFQYYREEENGRGNFPPRFSGLQFPNYSSELNVNALELDDSALYLCASKGTGASPEKLFFGSGTQLSVL.

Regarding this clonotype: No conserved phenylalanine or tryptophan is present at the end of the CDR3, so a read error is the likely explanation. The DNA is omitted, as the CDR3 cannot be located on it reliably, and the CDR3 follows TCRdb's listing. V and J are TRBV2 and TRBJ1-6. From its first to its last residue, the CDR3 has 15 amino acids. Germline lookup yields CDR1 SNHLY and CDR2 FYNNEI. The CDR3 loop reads CASTSGYGQYSALRT.

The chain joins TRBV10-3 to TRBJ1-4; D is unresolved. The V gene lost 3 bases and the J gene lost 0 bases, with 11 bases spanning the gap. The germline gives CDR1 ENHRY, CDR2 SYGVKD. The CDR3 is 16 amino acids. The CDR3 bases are TGTGCCATCAGTGACCCCGGAAGGGCAACTAATGAAAAACTGTTTTTT. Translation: CAISDPGRATNEKLFF.

CDR3 nucleotide sequence: TGTGCCAGCAGTTTCGGGGAGAACACTGAAGCTTTCTTT. Encoded protein: CASSFGENTEAFF. The chain uses TRBV12-3 or TRBV12-4 and TRBJ1-1; D is uncertain. The CDR3 contains 13 residues. Trimming removed 3 bases at V and 1 base at J, with 6 bases between.

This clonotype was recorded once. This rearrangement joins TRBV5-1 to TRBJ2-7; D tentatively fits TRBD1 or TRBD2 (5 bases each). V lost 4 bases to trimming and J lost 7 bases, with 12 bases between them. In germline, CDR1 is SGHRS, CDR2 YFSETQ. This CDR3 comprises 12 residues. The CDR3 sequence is CASSGTLGEQYF. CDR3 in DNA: TGCGCCAGCAGCGGGACGTTGGGGGAGCAGTACTTC.

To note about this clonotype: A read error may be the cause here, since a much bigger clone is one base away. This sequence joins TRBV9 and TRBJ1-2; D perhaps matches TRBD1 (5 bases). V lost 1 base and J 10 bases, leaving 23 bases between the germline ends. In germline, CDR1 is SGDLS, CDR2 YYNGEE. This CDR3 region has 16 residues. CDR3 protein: CASSVRESTGADAYTF. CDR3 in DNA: TGTGCCAGCAGCGTACGAGAGAGTACAGGAGCTGATGCCTACACCTTC.

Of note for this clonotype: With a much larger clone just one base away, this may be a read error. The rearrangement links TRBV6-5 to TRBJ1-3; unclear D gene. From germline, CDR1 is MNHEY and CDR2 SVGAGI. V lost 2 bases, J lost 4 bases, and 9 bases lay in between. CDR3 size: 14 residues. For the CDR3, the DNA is TGTGCCAGCAGTTACCTCGGGAACGGAAACACCATATATTTT. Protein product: CASSYLGNGNTIYF.

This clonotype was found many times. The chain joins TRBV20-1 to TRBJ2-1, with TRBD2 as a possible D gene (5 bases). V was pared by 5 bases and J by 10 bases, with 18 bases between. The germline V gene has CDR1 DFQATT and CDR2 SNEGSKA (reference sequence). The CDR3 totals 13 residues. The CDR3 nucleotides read TGCAGTGCTCCCCCAGTGGGGAGTCGAGAGCAGTTCTTC. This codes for CSAPPVGSREQFF.

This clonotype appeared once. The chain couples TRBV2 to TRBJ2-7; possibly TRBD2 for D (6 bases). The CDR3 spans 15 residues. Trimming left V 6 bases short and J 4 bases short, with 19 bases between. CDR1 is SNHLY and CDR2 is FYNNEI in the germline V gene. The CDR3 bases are TGTGCCAGCAGCGTAGGCGGGGAGTGGGCATACGAGCAGTACTTC. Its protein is CASSVGGEWAYEQYF.

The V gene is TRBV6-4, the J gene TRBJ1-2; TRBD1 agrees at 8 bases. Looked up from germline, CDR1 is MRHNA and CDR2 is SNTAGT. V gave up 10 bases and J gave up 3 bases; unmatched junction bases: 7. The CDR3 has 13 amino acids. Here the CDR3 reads CANLDRVDYGYTF. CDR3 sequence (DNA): TGTGCCAACCTGGACAGGGTGGACTATGGCTACACCTTC.